The 27 T cell receptor beta chains in this list originate from one sample, sequenced in a study of shared T cell receptors in the human thymus. The table came from immunoSEQ multiplex PCR; TCRdb's copy has only in-frame clones and leaves some out. The sample records 700,000 to 750,000 clones, 70% to 90% being singletons. Separately, the same data were catalogued under a study of human thymus T cells.

Material: thymocytes. These TCRs come from a girl under two years old with a congenital heart defect.

The chain joins TRBV10-3 to TRBJ2-2; 7 nucleotides align to TRBD1. V trimming: 10 bases; J trimming: 1 base; junction bases outside the gene matches: 3. The V gene's germline CDR1 is ENHRY and CDR2 SYGVKD. This CDR3 has 13 residues. CDR3 loop: CATRQGNTGELFF. The CDR3 DNA is TGTGCCACCAGACAGGGGAACACCGGGGAGCTGTTTTTT.

This sequence joins TRBV13 and TRBJ1-2; 8 bases line up with TRBD1. From germline, CDR1 is PRHDT and CDR2 FYEKMQ (reference sequence). This CDR3 has 13 amino acids. V was clipped by 3 bases and J by 8 bases; unmatched bases: 5. The CDR3 coding sequence is TGTGCCAGCAGCTTTCGGACAGGGCGGGGCTACACCTTC. The encoded protein is CASSFRTGRGYTF.

The chain joins TRBV7-6 to TRBJ2-5, with 7 bases matching TRBD1. CDR1 is SGHVS, CDR2 FNYEAQ, per germline. The V and J ends lost 4 bases and 7 bases, in that order; junction bases with no gene match: 18. This CDR3 has 17 amino acids. CDR3 amino acids: CASSSWDGGQKQRTQYF. CDR3 bases: TGTGCCAGCAGCTCATGGGATGGGGGACAGAAGCAGCGGACCCAGTACTTC.

Worth noting for this clone: It is likely a read error, because the conserved phenylalanine at the end of the CDR3 is missing. The limits of the CDR3 on the DNA are not certain, so only TCRdb's listed CDR3 is given. The chain couples TRBV28 to TRBJ1-6; TRBD1 reflects the table's D call only, with no check against the DNA. The CDR3 spans 12 residues, counting both ends. The germline V gene encodes CDR1 MDHEN and CDR2 SYDVKM. The CDR3 sequence is CASGFPGTVSLY.

This rearrangement joins TRBV4-2 to TRBJ1-2; possible D gene TRBD1, 6 bases. Trimming stripped 4 bases from V and 6 bases from J, with 18 bases between. In germline, CDR1 is LGHNA, CDR2 YNFKEQ. The length of the CDR3 is 15 residues. The CDR3 reads CASSLELGTTNGYTF. The DNA for the CDR3 is TGTGCCAGCAGCCTGGAATTAGGGACAACAAATGGCTACACCTTC.

This chain links TRBV4-1 with TRBJ1-1; the D is unclear. The germline V gene encodes CDR1 MGHRA and CDR2 YSYEKL. Between the trimmed V and J ends, which lost 5 bases and 1 base, there was a span of 17 bases. The CDR3 totals 16 residues. DNA of the CDR3: TGCGCCAGCAGCTCCCAAAGCCACCCAGGGAACACTGAAGCTTTCTTT. Protein: CASSSQSHPGNTEAFF.

The chain joins TRBV7-9 to TRBJ2-7; D not resolved. Germline lookup yields CDR1 SEHNR and CDR2 FQNEAQ (reference sequence). The CDR3 is 16 residues long. V was trimmed by 5 bases and J by 1 base, leaving 18 bases between them. The CDR3 reads CASSPEDRIRSYEQYF. The CDR3 DNA reads as TGTGCCAGCAGCCCTGAGGATCGAATAAGGTCCTACGAGCAGTACTTC.

This sequence joins TRBV18 and TRBJ2-7; 9 nucleotides align to TRBD2. CDR3 length: 14 amino acids. The trim removed 4 bases at V and 4 bases at J, leaving 5 bases unmatched. Germline CDR1 is KGHSH and CDR2 is LQKENI. The CDR3 sequence is CASSRRGGTYEQYF. The CDR3 nucleotides are TGTGCCAGCTCACGGCGGGGGGGAACATACGAGCAGTACTTC.

This chain connects TRBV30 to TRBJ1-6, with 7 nucleotides matching TRBD1. Germline CDR1 and CDR2: GTSNPN and SVGIG (reference sequence). The CDR3 has 15 amino acids. V gave up 0 bases and J gave up 8 bases; unmatched junction bases: 7. The CDR3 is CAWSVLGTEDSPLHF. The CDR3 DNA follows: TGTGCCTGGAGTGTACTTGGGACAGAGGATTCACCCCTCCACTTT.

The genes are TRBV15 and TRBJ1-1; D not resolved. The CDR3 runs 14 residues. In germline, CDR1 is LNHNV, CDR2 YYDKDF (reference sequence). Trimming left V 0 bases short and J 4 bases short, with 9 bases between. The CDR3 DNA is TGTGCCACCAGCAGAGATCAGGTAACCACTGAAGCTTTCTTT. Its translation: CATSRDQVTTEAFF.

This clone was seen once. J is TRBJ2-7 and V is TRBV7-6; 7 bases align to TRBD1. The length of the CDR3 is 14 residues. Per germline, CDR1 SGHVS and CDR2 FNYEAQ. V lost 1 base, J lost 3 bases, and 3 bases stayed unmatched. CDR3 amino acids: CASSLGRQGYEQYF. The CDR3 DNA sequence: TGTGCCAGCAGCTTAGGCCGACAGGGCTACGAGCAGTACTTC. The full variable domain, rest sourced from reference TRBV7-6 and TRBJ2-7, is GAGVSQSPRYKVTKRGQDVALRCDPISGHVSLYWYRQALGQGPEFLTYFNYEAQQDKSGLPNDRFSAERPEGSISTLTIQRTEQRDSAMYRCASSLGRQGYEQYFGPGTRLTVT.

The genes are TRBV4-1 and TRBJ1-6; D not resolved. The V gene lost 2 bases and the J gene lost 0 bases, with 17 bases spanning the gap. The CDR3 is made up of 19 amino acids. Germline V gives CDR1 MGHRA, CDR2 YSYEKL. CDR3 sequence reads: CASSQFPRVRSSYNSPLHF. CDR3 nucleotides: TGCGCCAGCAGCCAATTCCCCCGGGTTAGGAGCTCCTATAATTCACCCCTCCACTTT.

The chain is built from TRBV23-1 and TRBJ2-5, with D maybe TRBD2 (5 bases). TRBV23-1 is flagged as an ORF with uncertain function. Deletions cut 2 bases from V and 3 bases from J, with 13 bases between. The length of the CDR3 is 15 residues. CDR3 sequence: CASSQRPHGEETQYF. In DNA form, the CDR3 reads TGCGCCAGCAGTCAAAGACCCCACGGGGAAGAGACCCAGTACTTC.

As concerns this clone: Other DNA sequences in the sample encode the same CDR3. The chain couples TRBV28 to TRBJ1-1; 9 nucleotides align to TRBD1. In germline, CDR1 is MDHEN, CDR2 SYDVKM. V shed 2 bases and J 5 bases; nucleotides not matched to a gene: 15. This CDR3 spans 18 amino acids. CDR3 DNA sequence: TGTGCCAGCAGTTTAGACAGGGGGAGGGGAGCGGTCAATACTGAAGCTTTCTTT. This translates into CASSLDRGRGAVNTEAFF.

The V call is TRBV27, the J call TRBJ1-2; no definite D call. V shed 2 bases and J shed 5 bases, with 12 bases lying between them. Germline CDR1 is MNHEY and CDR2 is SMNVEV (reference sequence). The CDR3 has 14 amino acids. The CDR3 protein is CASSLRGVGYGYTF. In DNA, the CDR3 is TGTGCCAGCAGTTTACGGGGTGTTGGTTATGGCTACACCTTC.

The rearrangement uses TRBV14 and TRBJ1-4, with TRBD1 matching 7 bases. Germline V gene sequence: CDR1 SGHDN, CDR2 FVKESK. The CDR3 has 13 residues. J lost 5 bases, V lost 4 bases, and 1 base had no gene match. CDR3 sequence reads: CASSRDRNEKLFF. The CDR3 coding sequence is TGTGCCAGCAGCCGGGACAGAAATGAAAAACTGTTTTTT.

The chain carries TRBV28 and TRBJ1-4, with D possibly being TRBD1 (5 bases). The CDR3 totals 14 residues. Deletions cut 6 bases from V and 2 bases from J, with 10 bases between. Germline V CDR1 and CDR2: MDHEN, SYDVKM. CDR3 nucleotides: TGTGCCAGCAGGTTCAGGGTCACTAATGAAAAACTGTTTTTT. This gives the protein CASRFRVTNEKLFF.

The rearrangement links TRBV6-5 to TRBJ1-2; no reliable D call. The CDR3 has 16 residues. Per germline, CDR1 MNHEY and CDR2 SVGAGI. The germline V and J ends were trimmed by 3 bases and 3 bases, with 17 bases remaining between them. CDR3 residues: CASSYIIGKEDYGYTF. The DNA for the CDR3 is TGTGCCAGCAGTTATATCATCGGGAAGGAAGACTATGGCTACACCTTC.

The V gene is TRBV14, the J gene TRBJ1-2; TRBD1 is a possible D gene (6 bases). Germline V CDR1 and CDR2: SGHDN, FVKESK. This CDR3 comprises 16 residues. V dropped 0 bases and J dropped 6 bases, with 17 bases sitting between them. As DNA, the CDR3 is TGTGCCAGCAGCCAAGACAAAGAGACAGGAGGAGATGGCTACACCTTC. Amino acids: CASSQDKETGGDGYTF. The full variable domain, completed using reference TRBV14 and TRBJ1-2, is EAGVTQFPSHSVIEKGQTVTLRCDPISGHDNLYWYRRVMGKEIKFLLHFVKESKQDESGMPNNRFLAERTGGTYSTLKVQPAELEDSGVYFCASSQDKETGGDGYTFGSGTRLTVV.

The chain employs TRBV29-1 and TRBJ1-2; 7 bases match TRBD1. The germline gives CDR1 SQVTM, CDR2 ANQGSEA. The length of the CDR3 is 14 residues. V shed 4 bases and J 5 bases; nucleotides not matched to a gene: 10. Here the CDR3 DNA reads TGCAGCGTTGGCTCGGGACAGCAAGAGTATGGCTACACCTTC. Protein product: CSVGSGQQEYGYTF.

This chain uses TRBV7-8 with TRBJ1-4, with no clear D. Germline V gene data show CDR1 as SGHVS and CDR2 as FQNEAQ. With 1 base removed from V and 6 bases from J, the gap between germline ends came to 15 bases. The CDR3 extends over 16 amino acids. The CDR3 coding sequence is TGTGCCAGCAGCTTAGTTTCCGGTATTGAGGATGAAAAACTGTTTTTT. This translates into CASSLVSGIEDEKLFF.

This clone was recorded once. The V and J genes are TRBV18 and TRBJ2-7; 8 nucleotides match TRBD1. This CDR3 is built from 17 residues. Trimming at V came to 2 bases and at J to 6 bases, leaving 15 bases not matched to a gene. Looked up from germline, CDR1 is KGHSH and CDR2 is LQKENI. In DNA, the CDR3 is TGTGCCAGCTCACCATTCTCGGCAGGGGGCCTTAAGGCCGAGCAGTACTTC. This translates into CASSPFSAGGLKAEQYF.

The chain joins TRBV5-1 to TRBJ2-7, with 9 bases identical to TRBD1. The CDR3 is 16 residues long. V trimming: 2 bases; J trimming: 3 bases; junction bases outside the gene matches: 9. Germline V CDR1 and CDR2: SGHRS, YFSETQ. CDR3 sequence: CASSLWDRERFYEQYF. The CDR3 DNA follows: TGCGCCAGCAGCTTATGGGACAGGGAGAGGTTCTACGAGCAGTACTTC.

The sample holds a few counts of this clone. The V call is TRBV5-6, the J call TRBJ1-5, with unresolved D. The V end lost 2 bases, the J end lost 6 bases, and 3 bases lay between the germline ends. The CDR3 runs to 11 residues. CDR1 is SGHDT and CDR2 is YYEEEE in the germline V gene. The CDR3 bases are TGTGCCAGCAGCTTTCGTCAGCCCCAGCATTTT. This encodes CASSFRQPQHF.

This rearrangement joins TRBV5-4 to TRBJ1-2, with D hard to call. There are 14 residues in the CDR3. CDR1 is SGHNT, CDR2 YYREEE, per germline (reference sequence). Trimming stripped 2 bases from V and 0 bases from J, with 8 bases between. The DNA for the CDR3 is TGTGCCAGCAGCTTCGAGGAGGCTAACTATGGCTACACCTTC. Amino acid sequence: CASSFEEANYGYTF.

V usage is TRBV18 and J usage is TRBJ1-2, with 10 bases matching TRBD1. The V gene end was trimmed by 0 bases and the J gene end by 4 bases; junction bases not matched to a gene: 11. The CDR3 is made up of 18 amino acids. Germline V gives CDR1 KGHSH, CDR2 LQKENI. DNA of the CDR3: TGTGCCAGCTCACCACCCCGGAAACCGGGACAGGGGATCTATGGCTACACCTTC. Translated: CASSPPRKPGQGIYGYTF.

This chain links TRBV11-2 with TRBJ2-7, with TRBD1 as a possible D gene (5 bases). V was cut by 3 bases and J by 7 bases, with 19 bases left in between. Germline lookup yields CDR1 SGHAT and CDR2 FQNNGV. The CDR3 loop spans 15 amino acids. The CDR3 sequence: CASSFTGLAGSEQYF. The CDR3 nucleotides read TGTGCCAGCAGCTTCACCGGCTTAGCAGGGTCGGAGCAGTACTTC.